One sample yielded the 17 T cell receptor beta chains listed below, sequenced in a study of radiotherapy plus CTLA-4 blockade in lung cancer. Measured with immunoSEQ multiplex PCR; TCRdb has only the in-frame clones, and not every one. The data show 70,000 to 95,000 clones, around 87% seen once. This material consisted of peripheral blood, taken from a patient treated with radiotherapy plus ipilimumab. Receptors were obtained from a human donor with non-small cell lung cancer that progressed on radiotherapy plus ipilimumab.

CDR3 in DNA: TGTGCCAGCAGCGTAGGTGTTGGGCCCCATAGCAATCAGCCCCAGCATTTT. Its protein is CASSVGVGPHSNQPQHF. The chain is built from TRBV9 and TRBJ1-5, with unresolved D. The germline CDR1 and CDR2 sequences are SGDLS and YYNGEE. Trimming took 0 bases from V and 0 from J, leaving 13 bases between them. CDR3 length equals 17 residues.

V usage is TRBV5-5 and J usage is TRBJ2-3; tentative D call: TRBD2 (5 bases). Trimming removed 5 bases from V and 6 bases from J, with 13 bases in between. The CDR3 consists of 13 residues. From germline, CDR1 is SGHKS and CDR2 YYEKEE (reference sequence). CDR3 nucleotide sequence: TGTGCCAGCAGTCAACTAGTTTTGGATACGCAGTATTTT. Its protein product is CASSQLVLDTQYF.

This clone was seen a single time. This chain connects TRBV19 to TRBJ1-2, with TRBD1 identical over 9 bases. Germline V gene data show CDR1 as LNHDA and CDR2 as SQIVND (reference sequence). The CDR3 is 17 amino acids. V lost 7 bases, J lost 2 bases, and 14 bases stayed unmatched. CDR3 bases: TGTGCCAGTAAAACCCCTACTACCGGGACAGGGAACTATGGCTACACCTTC. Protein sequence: CASKTPTTGTGNYGYTF.

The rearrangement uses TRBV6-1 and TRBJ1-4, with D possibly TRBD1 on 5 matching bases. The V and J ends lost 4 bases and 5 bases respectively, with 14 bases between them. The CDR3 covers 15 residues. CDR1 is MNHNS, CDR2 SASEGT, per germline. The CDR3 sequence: CASSAPRAGNEKLFF. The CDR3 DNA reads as TGTGCCAGCAGTGCCCCCAGGGCCGGGAATGAAAAACTGTTTTTT.

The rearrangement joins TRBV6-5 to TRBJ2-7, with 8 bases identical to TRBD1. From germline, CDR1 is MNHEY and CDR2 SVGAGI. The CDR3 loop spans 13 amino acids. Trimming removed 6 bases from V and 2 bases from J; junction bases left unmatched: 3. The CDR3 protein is CASRLTGAYEQYF. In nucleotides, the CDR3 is TGTGCCAGCAGATTGACAGGGGCCTACGAGCAGTACTTC.

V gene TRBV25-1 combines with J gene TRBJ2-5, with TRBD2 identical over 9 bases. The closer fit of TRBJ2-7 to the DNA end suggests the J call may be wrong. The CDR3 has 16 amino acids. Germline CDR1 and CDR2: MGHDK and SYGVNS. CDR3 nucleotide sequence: TGTGCCAGCAGTGAGGTCCAGCCTAGCGGGACCTACGAGCAGTACTTC. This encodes CASSEVQPSGTYEQYF.

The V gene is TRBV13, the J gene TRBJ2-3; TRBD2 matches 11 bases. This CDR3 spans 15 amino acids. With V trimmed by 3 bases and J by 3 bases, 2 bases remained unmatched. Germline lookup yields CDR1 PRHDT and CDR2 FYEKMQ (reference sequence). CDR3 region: CASSFLAGGTDTQYF. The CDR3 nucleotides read TGTGCCAGCAGCTTCCTAGCGGGGGGAACAGATACGCAGTATTTT.

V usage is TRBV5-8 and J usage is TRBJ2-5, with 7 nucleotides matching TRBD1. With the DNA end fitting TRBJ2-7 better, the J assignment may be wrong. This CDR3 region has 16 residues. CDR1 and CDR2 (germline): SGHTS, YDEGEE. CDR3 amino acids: CASSLAPTFTGVEQYF. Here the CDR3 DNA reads TGTGCCAGCAGCTTGGCTCCCACGTTTACAGGGGTCGAGCAGTACTTC.

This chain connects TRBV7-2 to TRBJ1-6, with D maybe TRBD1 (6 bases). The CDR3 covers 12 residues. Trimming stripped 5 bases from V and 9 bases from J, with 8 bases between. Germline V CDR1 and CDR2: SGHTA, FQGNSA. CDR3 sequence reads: CASSLQGSPLHF. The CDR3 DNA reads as TGTGCCAGCAGCCTACAGGGTTCACCCCTCCACTTT. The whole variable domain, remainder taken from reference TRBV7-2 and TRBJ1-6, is GAGVSQSPSNKVTEKGKDVELRCDPISGHTALYWYRQSLGQGLEFLIYFQGNSAPDKSGLPSDRFSAERTGGSVSTLTIQRTQQEDSAVYLCASSLQGSPLHFGNGTRLTVT.

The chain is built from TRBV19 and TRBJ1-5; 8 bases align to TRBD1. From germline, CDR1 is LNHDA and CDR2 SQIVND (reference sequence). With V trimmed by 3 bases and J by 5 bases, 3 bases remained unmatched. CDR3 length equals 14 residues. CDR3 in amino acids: CASSIDRGDQPQHF. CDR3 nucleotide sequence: TGTGCCAGTAGTATCGACAGGGGTGATCAGCCCCAGCATTTT.

CDR3 DNA: TGTGCCAGCAGTACGAGACGGGACAGCATGCGACCCCAGCATTTT. Its translation is CASSTRRDSMRPQHF. The V gene is TRBV28, the J gene TRBJ1-5; 7 bases are a match to TRBD1. This CDR3 spans 15 amino acids. Germline V gene data show CDR1 as MDHEN and CDR2 as SYDVKM. The V segment lost 5 bases and the J segment 10 bases; nucleotides outside the gene matches: 14.

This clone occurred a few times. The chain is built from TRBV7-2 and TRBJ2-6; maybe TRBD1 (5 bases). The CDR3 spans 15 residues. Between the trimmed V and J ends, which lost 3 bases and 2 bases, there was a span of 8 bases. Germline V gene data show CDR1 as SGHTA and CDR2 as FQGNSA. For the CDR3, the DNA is TGTGCCAGCAGCTTTAGCAGGGCTGGGGCCAACGTCCTGACTTTC. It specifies CASSFSRAGANVLTF.

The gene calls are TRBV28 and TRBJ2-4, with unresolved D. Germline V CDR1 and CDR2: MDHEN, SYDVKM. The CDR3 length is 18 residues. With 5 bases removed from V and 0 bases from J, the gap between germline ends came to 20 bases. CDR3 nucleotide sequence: TGTGCCAGCAGTGTAGACCCCCACGGGCAGCTAGCCAAAAACATTCAGTACTTC. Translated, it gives CASSVDPHGQLAKNIQYF.

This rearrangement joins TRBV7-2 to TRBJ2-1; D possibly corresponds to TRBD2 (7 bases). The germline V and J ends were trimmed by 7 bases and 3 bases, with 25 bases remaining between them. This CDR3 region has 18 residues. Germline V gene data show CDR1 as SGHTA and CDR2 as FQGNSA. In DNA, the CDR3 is TGTGCCAGCACGCTGGAGGGCGGGGGCCGCCTTTTCTACAATGAGCAGTTCTTC. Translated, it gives CASTLEGGGRLFYNEQFF.

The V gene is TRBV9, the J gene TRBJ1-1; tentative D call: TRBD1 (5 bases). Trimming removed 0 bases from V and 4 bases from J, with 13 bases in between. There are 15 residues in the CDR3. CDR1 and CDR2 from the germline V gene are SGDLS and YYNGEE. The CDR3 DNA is TGTGCCAGCAGCGTAGCTGGGGGGGAACTCACTGAAGCTTTCTTT. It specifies CASSVAGGELTEAFF.

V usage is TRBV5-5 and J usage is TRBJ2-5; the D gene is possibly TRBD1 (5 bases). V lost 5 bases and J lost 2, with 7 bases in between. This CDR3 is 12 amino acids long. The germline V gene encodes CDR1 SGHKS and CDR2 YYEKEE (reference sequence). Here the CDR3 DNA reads TGTGCCAGCAGAGGGGTTCAAGAGACCCAGTACTTC. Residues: CASRGVQETQYF.

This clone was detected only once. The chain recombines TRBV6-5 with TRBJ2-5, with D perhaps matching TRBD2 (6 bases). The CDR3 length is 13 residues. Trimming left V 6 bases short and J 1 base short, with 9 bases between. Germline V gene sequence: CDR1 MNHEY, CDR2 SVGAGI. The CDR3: CASRAGRQETQYF. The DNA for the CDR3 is TGTGCCAGCAGAGCGGGCCGCCAAGAGACCCAGTACTTC.